The 14 T cell receptor beta chains below all came from one sample that was sequenced in a study of cytomegalovirus exposure and HLA in healthy donors. The primer mix had 60 Vbeta and 13 Jbeta primers. Libraries were prepared by immunoSEQ multiplex PCR; TCRdb keeps only in-frame clonotypes and omits some of them. The profile shows around 120,000 clones, less than 65% of them singletons. Sequences were obtained from PBMCs. The receptors were sampled from a man between 35 and 55 years old in good health and CMV-seropositive.

This clone was observed a few times. V gene TRBV5-1 combines with J gene TRBJ2-7, with D possibly being TRBD2 (6 bases). The CDR3 runs to 15 residues. From germline, CDR1 is SGHRS and CDR2 YFSETQ. Trimming took off 4 bases at V and 7 bases at J, with 21 bases between the two ends. The CDR3 nucleotides are TGCGCCAGCAGCCCCTTCGGGGCGGGGCGGGGTGAGCAGTACTTC. It codes for CASSPFGAGRGEQYF.

The genes are TRBV28 and TRBJ2-5, with 12 bases matching TRBD1. Germline V CDR1 and CDR2: MDHEN, SYDVKM. The CDR3 totals 16 residues. With V trimmed by 6 bases and J by 4 bases, 9 bases remained unmatched. The CDR3 DNA reads TGTGCCAGCAGCCCTACCGGGACAGGGGGCGCAGAGACCCAGTACTTC. It yields the protein CASSPTGTGGAETQYF.

The table lists this clone with a count of one. The chain employs TRBV4-2 and TRBJ2-3; the match to TRBD1 covers 9 bases. The CDR3 extends over 15 amino acids. Unmatched junction bases numbered 6, after V lost 4 bases and J lost 4 bases. CDR1 is LGHNA and CDR2 is YNFKEQ in the germline V gene. CDR3 coding DNA: TGTGCCAGCAGCCCACCGGGACAGGGTGCAGATACGCAGTATTTT. Translating gives CASSPPGQGADTQYF.

CDR3 in DNA: TGCGCCAGCAGCTTTGAACAGGGAGAGACCCAGTACTTC. Translated: CASSFEQGETQYF. V is TRBV5-1 and J is TRBJ2-5, with D possibly being TRBD1 (6 bases). The length of the CDR3 is 13 residues. CDR1 SGHRS and CDR2 YFSETQ come from the germline V gene. Between the trimmed V and J ends, which lost 2 bases and 4 bases, there was a span of 9 bases.

This clone appeared a few times. The rearrangement joins TRBV5-8 to TRBJ2-2; 10 nucleotides align to TRBD1. The CDR3 has 15 residues. From germline, CDR1 is SGHTS and CDR2 YDEGEE. Trimming cost V 7 bases and J 3 bases; bases outside gene matches: 6. As DNA, the CDR3 is TGTGCCAGCCATACCGGGACAGGGGACACCGGGGAGCTGTTTTTT. Protein: CASHTGTGDTGELFF.

This clone has only a few counts. The chain uses TRBV28 and TRBJ2-3; 7 bases align to TRBD1. V was pared by 2 bases and J by 5 bases, with 4 bases of the junction left unmatched. The CDR3 sequence is 14 residues long. Per germline, CDR1 MDHEN and CDR2 SYDVKM. CDR3 nucleotides: TGTGCCAGCAGTTTAGCCACAGGGGTAGATACGCAGTATTTT. Protein sequence: CASSLATGVDTQYF.

This sequence joins TRBV12-5 and TRBJ1-2; 7 nucleotides align to TRBD1. V trimming: 2 bases; J trimming: 12 bases; junction bases outside the gene matches: 9. Germline loops: CDR1 LGHNT, CDR2 FRNRAP. CDR3 length equals 13 residues. Here the CDR3 DNA reads TGTGCTAGTGGTTTGACAGGGGCCCTTTCTAACACCTTC. It specifies CASGLTGALSNTF. Supplemented by reference TRBV12-5 and TRBJ1-2, the full variable domain reads DARVTQTPRHKVTEMGQEVTMRCQPILGHNTVFWYRQTMMQGLELLAYFRNRAPLDDSGMPKDRFSAEMPDATLATLKIQPSEPRDSAVYFCASGLTGALSNTFGSGTRLTVV.

This sequence joins TRBV7-6 and TRBJ1-3; 9 positions match TRBD1. V lost 2 bases to trimming and J lost 1 base; unmatched junction nucleotides: 6. This CDR3 spans 17 amino acids. Germline V gene lookup returns CDR1 SGHVS and CDR2 FNYEAQ. The CDR3 loop reads CASSLRTGADSGNTIYF. In DNA form, the CDR3 reads TGTGCCAGCAGCTTACGGACAGGGGCTGATTCTGGAAACACCATATATTTT.

This chain joins TRBV29-1 and TRBJ1-2; tentative D call: TRBD1 (5 bases). The germline V gene has CDR1 SQVTM and CDR2 ANQGSEA. This CDR3 is built from 12 residues. Trimming left V 2 bases short and J 8 bases short, with 12 bases between. The CDR3: CSVERGAGGYTF. Here the CDR3 DNA reads TGCAGCGTTGAACGTGGGGCGGGGGGCTACACCTTC.

The chain couples TRBV6-6 to TRBJ2-1; 9 positions match TRBD2. V trimming: 0 bases; J trimming: 9 bases; junction bases outside the gene matches: 9. This CDR3 is 16 amino acids long. CDR1 and CDR2 from the germline V gene are MNHNY and SVGAGI (reference sequence). CDR3 sequence (DNA): TGTGCCAGCAGTTACTCGGCCGGGACTAGCTCTACTGAGCAGTTCTTC. It encodes CASSYSAGTSSTEQFF.

The genes are TRBV29-1 and TRBJ2-3; 10 bases are shared with TRBD2. Trimming removed 6 bases from V and 1 base from J; junction bases left unmatched: 7. CDR3 length: 15 residues. CDR1 is SQVTM and CDR2 is ANQGSEA in the germline V gene. The CDR3 spells CSVIPGLAGTDTQYF. CDR3 coding DNA: TGCAGCGTGATCCCTGGACTAGCGGGCACAGATACGCAGTATTTT.

The chain links TRBV9 to TRBJ2-7; D gene ambiguous. The CDR3 contains 14 residues. CDR1 SGDLS and CDR2 YYNGEE come from the germline V gene. Trimming shortened V by 1 base and J by 1 base, and 9 bases separated the two germline ends. The CDR3 DNA sequence: TGTGCCAGCAGCGTATTCGCAGGATCCTACGAGCAGTACTTC. It is translated as CASSVFAGSYEQYF.

This clone was found a few times. The DNA for the CDR3 is TGTGCCAGCAGCCGACACCGGGACAGCCATGGCTACACCTTC. Encoded protein: CASSRHRDSHGYTF. The chain uses TRBV6-5 and TRBJ1-2, with 7 bases identical to TRBD1. The CDR3 length is 14 residues. Germline CDR1 MNHEY, CDR2 SVGAGI. V lost 6 bases and J lost 6; bases outside the gene matches: 10.

V usage is TRBV7-3 and J usage is TRBJ2-1; D may be TRBD2 (5 bases). The CDR3 runs to 13 residues. Trimming shortened V by 3 bases and J by 10 bases, and 13 bases separated the two germline ends. Germline loops: CDR1 SGHTA, CDR2 FQGTGA. In DNA form, the CDR3 reads TGTGCCAGCAGCTTTGCTAGCCCCCAGGAGCAGTTCTTC. This gives the protein CASSFASPQEQFF.